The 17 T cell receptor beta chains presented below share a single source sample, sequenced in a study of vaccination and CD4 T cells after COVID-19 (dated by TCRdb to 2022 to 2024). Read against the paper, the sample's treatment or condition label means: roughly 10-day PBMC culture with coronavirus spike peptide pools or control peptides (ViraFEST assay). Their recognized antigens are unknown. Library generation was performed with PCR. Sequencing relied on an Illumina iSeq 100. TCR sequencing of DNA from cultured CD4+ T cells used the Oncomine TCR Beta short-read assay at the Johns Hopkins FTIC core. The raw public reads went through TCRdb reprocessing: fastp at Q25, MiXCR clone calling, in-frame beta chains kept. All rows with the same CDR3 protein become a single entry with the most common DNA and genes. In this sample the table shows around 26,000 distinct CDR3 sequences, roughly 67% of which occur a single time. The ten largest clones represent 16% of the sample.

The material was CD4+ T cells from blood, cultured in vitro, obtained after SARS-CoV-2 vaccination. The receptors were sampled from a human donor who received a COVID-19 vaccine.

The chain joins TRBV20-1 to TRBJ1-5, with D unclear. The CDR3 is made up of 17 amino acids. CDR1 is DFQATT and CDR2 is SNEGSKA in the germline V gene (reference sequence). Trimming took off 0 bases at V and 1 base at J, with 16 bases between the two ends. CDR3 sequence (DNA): TGCAGTGCTAGAGATCAGGACCGATTCTGGAGCAATCAGCCCCAGCATTTT. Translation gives CSARDQDRFWSNQPQHF.

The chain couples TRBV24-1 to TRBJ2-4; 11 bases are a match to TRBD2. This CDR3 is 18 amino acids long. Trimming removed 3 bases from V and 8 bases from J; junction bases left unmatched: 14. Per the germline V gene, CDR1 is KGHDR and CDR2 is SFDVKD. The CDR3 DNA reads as TGTGCCACCAGTGATACGAATAGCGGGGGGGCCTTTGGGGACATTCAGTACTTC. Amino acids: CATSDTNSGGAFGDIQYF.

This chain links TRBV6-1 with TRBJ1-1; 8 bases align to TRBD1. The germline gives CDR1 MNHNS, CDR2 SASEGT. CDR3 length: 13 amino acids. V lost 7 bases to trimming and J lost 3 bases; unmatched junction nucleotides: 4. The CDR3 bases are TGTGCCAGCACCGACAGGGGAGACACTGAAGCTTTCTTT. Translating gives CASTDRGDTEAFF.

CDR3 region: CASSLRGVWETQYF. The CDR3 bases are TGTGCCAGCAGTTTGCGGGGGGTCTGGGAGACCCAGTACTTC. The rearrangement uses TRBV6-5 and TRBJ2-5; 8 positions match TRBD2. V lost 4 bases, J lost 5 bases, and 6 bases stayed unmatched. The CDR3 runs 14 residues. The V gene's germline CDR1 is MNHEY and CDR2 SVGAGI.

CDR3 DNA: TGTGCCAGCAGTCCACTTATGACAGGGGCTGGGGCCAACGTCCTGACTTTC. Its protein is CASSPLMTGAGANVLTF. The chain carries TRBV27 and TRBJ2-6, with 8 positions matching TRBD1. V trimming: 5 bases; J trimming: 2 bases; junction bases outside the gene matches: 8. From germline, CDR1 is MNHEY and CDR2 SMNVEV (reference sequence). This CDR3 is 17 amino acids long.

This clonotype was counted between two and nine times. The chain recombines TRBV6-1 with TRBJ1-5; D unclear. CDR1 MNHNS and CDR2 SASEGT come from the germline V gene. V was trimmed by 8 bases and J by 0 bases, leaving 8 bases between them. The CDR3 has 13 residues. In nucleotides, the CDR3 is TGTGCCAGCGGCGAAGGTAGCAATCAGCCCCAGCATTTT. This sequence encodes CASGEGSNQPQHF.

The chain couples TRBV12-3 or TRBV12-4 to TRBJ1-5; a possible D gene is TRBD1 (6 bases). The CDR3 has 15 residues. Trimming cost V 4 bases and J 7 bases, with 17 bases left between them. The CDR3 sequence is CASSSSNRAGQPQHF. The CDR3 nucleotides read TGTGCCAGCAGTTCATCAAACAGGGCGGGCCAGCCCCAGCATTTT.

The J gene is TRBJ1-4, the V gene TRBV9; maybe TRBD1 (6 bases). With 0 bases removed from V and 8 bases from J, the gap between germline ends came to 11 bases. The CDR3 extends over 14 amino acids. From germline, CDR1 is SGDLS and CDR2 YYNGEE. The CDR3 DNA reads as TGTGCCAGCAGCGTAGTGCCAGGGGACGAAAAACTGTTTTTT. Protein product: CASSVVPGDEKLFF.

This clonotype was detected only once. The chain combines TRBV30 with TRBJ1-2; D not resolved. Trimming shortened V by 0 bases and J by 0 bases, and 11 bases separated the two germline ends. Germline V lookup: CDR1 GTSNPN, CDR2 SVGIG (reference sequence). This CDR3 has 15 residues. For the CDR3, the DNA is TGTGCCTGGAGTGTAATTTATAGATCTAACTATGGCTACACCTTC. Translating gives CAWSVIYRSNYGYTF.

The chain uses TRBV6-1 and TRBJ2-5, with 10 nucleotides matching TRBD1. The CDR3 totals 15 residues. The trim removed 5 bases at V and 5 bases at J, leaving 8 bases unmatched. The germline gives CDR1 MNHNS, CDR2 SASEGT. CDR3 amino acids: CASSIRQGAGETQYF. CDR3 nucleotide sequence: TGTGCCAGCAGTATACGACAGGGGGCTGGCGAGACCCAGTACTTC.

CDR3 in DNA: TGTGCCTGGAGTACGTCTCCCCCCGGGACAGGGGGCTTCCCCCTCTATAATTCACCCCTCCACTTT. Translation: CAWSTSPPGTGGFPLYNSPLHF. The V call is TRBV30, the J call TRBJ1-6; TRBD1 aligns across 12 bases. The V and J ends lost 2 bases and 3 bases, in that order; junction bases with no gene match: 20. From germline, CDR1 is GTSNPN and CDR2 SVGIG (reference sequence). This CDR3 region has 22 residues.

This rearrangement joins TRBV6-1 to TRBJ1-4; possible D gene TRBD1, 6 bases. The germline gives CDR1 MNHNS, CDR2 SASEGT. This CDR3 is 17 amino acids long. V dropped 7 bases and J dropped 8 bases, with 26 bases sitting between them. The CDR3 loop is CASKGTGTTGFWEKLFF. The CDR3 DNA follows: TGTGCCAGCAAAGGAACCGGGACAACGGGATTTTGGGAAAAACTGTTTTTT.

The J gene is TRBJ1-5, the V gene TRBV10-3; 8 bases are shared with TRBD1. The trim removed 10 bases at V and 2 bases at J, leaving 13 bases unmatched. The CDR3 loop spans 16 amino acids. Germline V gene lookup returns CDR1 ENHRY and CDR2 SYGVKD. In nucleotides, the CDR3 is TGTGCCACTGCAAACCCGACAGGGGACGGCAATCAGCCCCAGCATTTT. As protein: CATANPTGDGNQPQHF.

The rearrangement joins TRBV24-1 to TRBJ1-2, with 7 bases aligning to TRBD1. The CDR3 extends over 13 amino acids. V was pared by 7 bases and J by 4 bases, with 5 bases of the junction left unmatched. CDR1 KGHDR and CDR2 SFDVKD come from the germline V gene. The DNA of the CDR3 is TGTGCCACCAGCTCAGGACAGGCCTATGGCTACACCTTC. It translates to CATSSGQAYGYTF.

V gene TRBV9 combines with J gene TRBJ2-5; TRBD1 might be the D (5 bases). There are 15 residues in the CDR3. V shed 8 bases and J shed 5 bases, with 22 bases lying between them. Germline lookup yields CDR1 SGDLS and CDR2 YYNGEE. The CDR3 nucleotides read TGTGCCAGTTCTCTTCTAGGGGTCTCCTCGGAGACCCAGTACTTC. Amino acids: CASSLLGVSSETQYF.

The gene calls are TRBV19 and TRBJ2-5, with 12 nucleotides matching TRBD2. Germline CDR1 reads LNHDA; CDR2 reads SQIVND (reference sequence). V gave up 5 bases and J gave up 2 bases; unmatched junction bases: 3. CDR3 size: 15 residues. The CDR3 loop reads CASSHGTSGQETQYF. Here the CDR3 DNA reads TGTGCCAGTAGTCACGGGACTAGCGGGCAAGAGACCCAGTACTTC.

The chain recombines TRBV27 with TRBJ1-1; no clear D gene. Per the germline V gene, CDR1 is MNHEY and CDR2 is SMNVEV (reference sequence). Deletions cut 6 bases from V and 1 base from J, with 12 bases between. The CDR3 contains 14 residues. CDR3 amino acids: CASSPRRGNTEAFF. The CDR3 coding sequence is TGTGCCAGCAGCCCCCGTCGGGGGAACACTGAAGCTTTCTTT.